Listed here are 11 T cell receptor beta chains from one sample, sequenced in a study of T cell repertoires in cytomegalovirus infection. Using its own MiXCR run on the reads, TCRdb lists one record per CDR3 protein. The sample carries fewer than 400,000 distinct CDR3 sequences, about a sixth recorded once. Sample: PBMCs. All receptors come from a human donor in good health (CMV status not recorded). Some clones in this sample may be carry-over from other donors' samples.

This clonotype was counted at least ten times. The chain carries TRBV7-2 and TRBJ1-1; D is possibly TRBD1 (5 bases). This CDR3 is 13 amino acids long. V lost 4 bases and J lost 5, with 11 bases in between. Germline V gene data show CDR1 as SGHTA and CDR2 as FQGNSA. This CDR3 is CASSYTGVTEAFF. The DNA for the CDR3 is TGTGCCAGCAGCTATACAGGTGTAACTGAAGCTTTCTTT.

The chain is built from TRBV7-2 and TRBJ1-5; D is ambiguous. The CDR3 length is 14 residues. The germline CDR1 and CDR2 sequences are SGHTA and FQGNSA. Trimming cost V 1 base and J 10 bases, with 14 bases left between them. CDR3 sequence reads: CASSLGLYREPQHF. In nucleotides, the CDR3 is TGTGCCAGCAGCTTAGGTCTTTATCGGGAACCCCAGCATTTT.

The chain uses TRBV12-3 or TRBV12-4 and TRBJ1-4; a weak D match, TRBD1 (5 bases). CDR3 length equals 15 residues. V lost 6 bases and J 0 bases, leaving 11 bases between the germline ends. The CDR3, as DNA: TGTGCCAGCAGACCGAGGGGAACAACTAATGAAAAACTGTTTTTT. Its protein is CASRPRGTTNEKLFF.

This clonotype was detected a few times. The chain is built from TRBV2 and TRBJ1-5; the D gene is possibly TRBD1 (6 bases). The germline V gene encodes CDR1 SNHLY and CDR2 FYNNEI. With 7 bases removed from V and 5 bases from J, the gap between germline ends came to 15 bases. This CDR3 region has 14 residues. The CDR3 DNA sequence: TGTGCCAGCACGTGGATGGGGGGCGATCAGCCCCAGCATTTT. The encoded protein is CASTWMGGDQPQHF.

The table lists this clonotype with a few counts. The CDR3 DNA reads as TGCAGCGTTGAAGTAGTAGCCGGAGAGACCCAGTACTTC. Its translation: CSVEVVAGETQYF. The chain links TRBV29-1 to TRBJ2-5; D ambiguous. Germline assignment: CDR1 SQVTM and CDR2 ANQGSEA. Trimming shortened V by 1 base and J by 4 bases, and 10 bases separated the two germline ends. This CDR3 is 13 amino acids long.

The CDR3 spells CASSPSFGSYNEQFF. CDR3 sequence (DNA): TGCGCCAGCAGCCCAAGTTTTGGTTCCTACAATGAGCAGTTCTTC. The chain couples TRBV4-1 to TRBJ2-1; no definite D call. Trimming took 4 bases from V and 1 from J, leaving 11 bases between them. Per germline, CDR1 MGHRA and CDR2 YSYEKL. The CDR3 loop spans 15 amino acids.

The gene calls are TRBV6-1 and TRBJ1-2; tentative D call: TRBD1 (6 bases). Trimming stripped 1 base from V and 8 bases from J, with 14 bases between. The germline gives CDR1 MNHNS, CDR2 SASEGT. This CDR3 contains 14 residues. The CDR3 here is CASSEDLAGEGYTF. As DNA, the CDR3 is TGTGCCAGCAGTGAAGACCTGGCAGGGGAGGGCTACACCTTC.

This clonotype was seen a single time. Possible read error: a much larger clone is one base away. This rearrangement joins TRBV7-2 to TRBJ2-1, with unresolved D. This CDR3 comprises 14 residues. CDR1 SGHTA and CDR2 FQGNSA come from the germline V gene. CDR3 nucleotides: TGTGTCAGCAGCTTGGTAATCGGAGTCAATGAGCAGTTCTTC. It yields the protein CVSSLVIGVNEQFF.

This clonotype has ten or more counts. This chain connects TRBV7-2 to TRBJ1-2; D is perhaps TRBD1 (5 bases). V lost 5 bases and J lost 2, with 12 bases in between. From germline, CDR1 is SGHTA and CDR2 FQGNSA. The CDR3 sequence is 14 residues long. The CDR3 region has the DNA TGTGCCAGCAGCCCCGGGACGGTGAACTATGGCTACACCTTC. The encoded protein is CASSPGTVNYGYTF.

This clonotype occurred many times. This chain links TRBV7-2 with TRBJ1-6; 8 nucleotides align to TRBD1. This CDR3 comprises 13 residues. The V segment lost 5 bases and the J segment 9 bases; nucleotides outside the gene matches: 3. CDR1 and CDR2 from the germline V gene are SGHTA and FQGNSA. In DNA form, the CDR3 reads TGTGCCAGCAGCCCCCAGGGGGCTTCACCCCTCCACTTT. This gives the protein CASSPQGASPLHF.

V gene TRBV7-6 combines with J gene TRBJ2-1; D is ambiguous. The CDR3 runs 15 residues. The ends were cut back, 2 bases at V and 5 bases at J, with 13 bases in the middle. Germline V gives CDR1 SGHVS, CDR2 FNYEAQ. CDR3 DNA: TGTGCCAGCAGCTTATATCGCAGCGAAAACAATGAGCAGTTCTTC. Translating it yields CASSLYRSENNEQFF.